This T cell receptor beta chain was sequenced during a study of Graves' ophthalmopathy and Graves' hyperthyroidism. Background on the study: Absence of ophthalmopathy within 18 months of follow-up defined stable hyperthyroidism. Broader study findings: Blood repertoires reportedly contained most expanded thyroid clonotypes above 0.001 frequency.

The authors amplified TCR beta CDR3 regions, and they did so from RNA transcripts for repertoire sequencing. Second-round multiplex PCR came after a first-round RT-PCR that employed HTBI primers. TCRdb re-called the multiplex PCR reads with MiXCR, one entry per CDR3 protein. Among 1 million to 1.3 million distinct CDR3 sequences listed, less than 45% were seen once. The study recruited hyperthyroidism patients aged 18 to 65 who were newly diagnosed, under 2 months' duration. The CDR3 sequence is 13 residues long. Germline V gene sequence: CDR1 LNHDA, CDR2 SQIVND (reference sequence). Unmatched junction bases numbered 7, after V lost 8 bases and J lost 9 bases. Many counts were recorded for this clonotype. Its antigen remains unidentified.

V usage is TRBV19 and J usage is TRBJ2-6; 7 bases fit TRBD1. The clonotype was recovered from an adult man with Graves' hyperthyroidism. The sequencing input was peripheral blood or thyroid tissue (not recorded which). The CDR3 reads CASARDSLNVLTF. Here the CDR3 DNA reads TGTGCCAGTGCCCGGGACAGCCTCAACGTCCTGACTTTC.